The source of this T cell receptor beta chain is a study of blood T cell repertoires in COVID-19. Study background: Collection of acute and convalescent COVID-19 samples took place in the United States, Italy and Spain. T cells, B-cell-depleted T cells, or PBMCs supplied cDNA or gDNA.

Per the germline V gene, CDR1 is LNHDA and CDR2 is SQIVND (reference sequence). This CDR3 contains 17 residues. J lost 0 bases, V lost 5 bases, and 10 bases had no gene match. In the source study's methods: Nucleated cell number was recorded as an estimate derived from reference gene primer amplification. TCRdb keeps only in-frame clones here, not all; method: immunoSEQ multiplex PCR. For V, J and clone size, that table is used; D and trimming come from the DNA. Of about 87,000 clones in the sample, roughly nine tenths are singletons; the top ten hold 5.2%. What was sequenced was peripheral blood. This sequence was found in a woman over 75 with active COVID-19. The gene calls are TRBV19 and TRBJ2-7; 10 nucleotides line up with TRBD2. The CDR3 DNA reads TGTGCCAGTAGTCCCCCCCCACTAGCGGGAAGCTCCTACGAGCAGTACTTC. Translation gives CASSPPPLAGSSYEQYF.